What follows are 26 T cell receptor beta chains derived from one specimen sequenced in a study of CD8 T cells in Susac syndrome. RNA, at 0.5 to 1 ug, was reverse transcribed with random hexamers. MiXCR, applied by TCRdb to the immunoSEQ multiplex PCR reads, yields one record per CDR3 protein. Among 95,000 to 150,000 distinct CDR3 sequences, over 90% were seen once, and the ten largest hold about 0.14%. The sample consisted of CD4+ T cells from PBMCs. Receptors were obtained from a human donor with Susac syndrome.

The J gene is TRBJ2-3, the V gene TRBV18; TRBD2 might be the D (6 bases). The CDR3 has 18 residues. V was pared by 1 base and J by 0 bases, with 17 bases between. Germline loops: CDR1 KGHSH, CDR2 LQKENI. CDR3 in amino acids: CASSPQVWEDVSTDTQYF. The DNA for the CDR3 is TGTGCCAGCTCACCACAGGTCTGGGAGGACGTCAGCACAGATACGCAGTATTTT.

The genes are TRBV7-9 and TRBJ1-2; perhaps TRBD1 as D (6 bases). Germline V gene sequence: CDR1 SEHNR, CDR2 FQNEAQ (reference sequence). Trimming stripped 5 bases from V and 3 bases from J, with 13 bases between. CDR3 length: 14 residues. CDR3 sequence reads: CASSPRGLDYGYTF. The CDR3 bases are TGTGCCAGCAGCCCCAGGGGCCTTGACTATGGCTACACCTTC.

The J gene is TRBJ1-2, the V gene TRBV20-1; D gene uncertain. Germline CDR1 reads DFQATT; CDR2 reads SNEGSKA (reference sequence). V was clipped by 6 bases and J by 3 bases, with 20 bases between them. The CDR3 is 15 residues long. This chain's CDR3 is CSAPTSWGIDYGYTF. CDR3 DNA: TGCAGTGCACCAACCTCGTGGGGAATCGACTATGGCTACACCTTC.

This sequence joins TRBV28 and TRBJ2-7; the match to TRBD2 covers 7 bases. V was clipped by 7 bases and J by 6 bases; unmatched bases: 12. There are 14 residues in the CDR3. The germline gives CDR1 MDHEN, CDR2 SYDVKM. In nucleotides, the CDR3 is TGTGCCAGCACCCACGGGGGAGGGAGGAGCGAGCAGTACTTC. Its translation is CASTHGGGRSEQYF.

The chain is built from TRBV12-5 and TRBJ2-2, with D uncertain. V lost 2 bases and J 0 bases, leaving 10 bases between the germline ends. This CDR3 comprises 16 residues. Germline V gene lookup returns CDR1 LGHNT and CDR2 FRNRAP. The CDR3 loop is CASGLFRATNTGELFF. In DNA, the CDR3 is TGTGCTAGTGGTTTGTTCCGGGCTACGAACACCGGGGAGCTGTTTTTT.

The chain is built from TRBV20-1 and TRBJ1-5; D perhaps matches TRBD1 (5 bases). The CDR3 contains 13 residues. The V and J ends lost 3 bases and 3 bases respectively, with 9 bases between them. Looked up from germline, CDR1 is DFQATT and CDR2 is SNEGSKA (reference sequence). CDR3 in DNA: TGCAGTGCTAGTGAGACAGTCAATCAGCCCCAGCATTTT. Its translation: CSASETVNQPQHF.

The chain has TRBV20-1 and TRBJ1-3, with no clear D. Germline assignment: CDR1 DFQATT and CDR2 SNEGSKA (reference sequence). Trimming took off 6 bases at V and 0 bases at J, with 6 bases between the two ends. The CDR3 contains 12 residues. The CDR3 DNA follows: TGCAGTGCCCACCACTCTGGAAACACCATATATTTT. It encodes CSAHHSGNTIYF.

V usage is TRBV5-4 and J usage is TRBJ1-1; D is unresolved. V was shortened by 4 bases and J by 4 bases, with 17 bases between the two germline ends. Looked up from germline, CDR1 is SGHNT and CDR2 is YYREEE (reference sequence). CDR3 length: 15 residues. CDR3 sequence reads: CASSPSVSLGTEAFF. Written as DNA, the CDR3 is TGTGCCAGCAGCCCCTCGGTCTCCCTGGGCACTGAAGCTTTCTTT.

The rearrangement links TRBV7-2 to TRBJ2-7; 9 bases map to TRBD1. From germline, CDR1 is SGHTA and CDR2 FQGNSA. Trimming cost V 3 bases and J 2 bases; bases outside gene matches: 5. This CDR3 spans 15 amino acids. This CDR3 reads CASSFQQGAAYEQYF. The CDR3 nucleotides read TGTGCCAGCAGCTTCCAACAGGGGGCCGCCTACGAGCAGTACTTC.

CDR3 residues: CAWGSGPNQPQHF. CDR3 DNA: TGTGCCTGGGGGTCGGGGCCGAATCAGCCCCAGCATTTT. The chain links TRBV30 to TRBJ1-5; D is perhaps TRBD1 (5 bases). Germline CDR1 reads GTSNPN; CDR2 reads SVGIG (reference sequence). V was shortened by 5 bases and J by 4 bases, with 12 bases between the two germline ends. This CDR3 comprises 13 residues.

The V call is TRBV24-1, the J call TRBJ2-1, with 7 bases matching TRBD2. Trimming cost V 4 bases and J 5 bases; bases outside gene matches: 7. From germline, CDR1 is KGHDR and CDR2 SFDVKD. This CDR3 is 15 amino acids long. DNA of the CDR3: TGTGCCACCAGTGACGGGACTACTGGGCACAATGAGCAGTTCTTC. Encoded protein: CATSDGTTGHNEQFF.

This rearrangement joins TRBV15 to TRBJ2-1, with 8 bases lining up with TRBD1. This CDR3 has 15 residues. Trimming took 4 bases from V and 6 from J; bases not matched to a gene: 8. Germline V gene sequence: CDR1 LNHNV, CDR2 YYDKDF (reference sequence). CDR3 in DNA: TGTGCCACCAGCACGCAGGGGGCAAGGGGCAATGAGCAGTTCTTC. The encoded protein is CATSTQGARGNEQFF. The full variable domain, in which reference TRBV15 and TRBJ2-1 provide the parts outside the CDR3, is DAMVIQNPRYQVTQFGKPVTLSCSQTLNHNVMYWYQQKSSQAPKLLFHYYDKDFNNEADTPDNFQSRRPNTSFCFLDIRSPGLGDTAMYLCATSTQGARGNEQFFGPGTRLTVL.

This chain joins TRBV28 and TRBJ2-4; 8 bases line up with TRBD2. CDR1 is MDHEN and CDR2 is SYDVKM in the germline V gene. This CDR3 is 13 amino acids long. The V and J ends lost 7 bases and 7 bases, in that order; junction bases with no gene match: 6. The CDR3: CASTSGGVNIQYF. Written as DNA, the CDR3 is TGTGCCAGCACCTCGGGAGGGGTTAACATTCAGTACTTC. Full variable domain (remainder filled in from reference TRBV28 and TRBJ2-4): DVKVTQSSRYLVKRTGEKVFLECVQDMDHENMFWYRQDPGLGLRLIYFSYDVKMKEKGDIPEGYSVSREKKERFSLILESASTNQTSMYLCASTSGGVNIQYFGAGTRLSVL.

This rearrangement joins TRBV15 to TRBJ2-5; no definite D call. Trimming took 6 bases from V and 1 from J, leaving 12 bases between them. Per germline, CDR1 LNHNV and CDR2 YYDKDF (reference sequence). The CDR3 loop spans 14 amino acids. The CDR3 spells CATSFWASQETQYF. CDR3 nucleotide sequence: TGTGCCACCAGTTTTTGGGCCTCCCAAGAGACCCAGTACTTC.

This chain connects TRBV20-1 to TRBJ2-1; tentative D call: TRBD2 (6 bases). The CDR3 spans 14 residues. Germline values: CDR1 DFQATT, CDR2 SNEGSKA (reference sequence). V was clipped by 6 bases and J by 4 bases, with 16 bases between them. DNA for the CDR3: TGCAGTGCGAGGGAGGCGCAGAGGTACAATGAGCAGTTCTTC. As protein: CSAREAQRYNEQFF.

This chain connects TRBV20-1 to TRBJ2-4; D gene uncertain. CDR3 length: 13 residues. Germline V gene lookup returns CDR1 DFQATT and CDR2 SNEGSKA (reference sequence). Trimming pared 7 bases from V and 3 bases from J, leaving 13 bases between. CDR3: CSGRPNSKNIQYF. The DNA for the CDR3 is TGCAGTGGAAGGCCGAATAGCAAAAACATTCAGTACTTC.

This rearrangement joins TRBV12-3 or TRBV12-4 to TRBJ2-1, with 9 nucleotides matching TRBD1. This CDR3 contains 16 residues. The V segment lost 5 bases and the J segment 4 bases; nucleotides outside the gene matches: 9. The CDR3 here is CASSDPGTGWYNEQFF. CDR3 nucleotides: TGTGCCAGCAGTGATCCGGGGACAGGGTGGTACAATGAGCAGTTCTTC.

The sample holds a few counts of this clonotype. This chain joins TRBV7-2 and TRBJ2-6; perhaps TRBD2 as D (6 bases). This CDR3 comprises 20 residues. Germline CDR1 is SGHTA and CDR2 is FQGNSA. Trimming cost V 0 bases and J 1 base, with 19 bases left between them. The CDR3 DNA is TGTGCCAGCAGCTTAGCCCCAATAGTGGGAGGAAGGTCTGGGGCCAACGTCCTGACTTTC. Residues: CASSLAPIVGGRSGANVLTF.

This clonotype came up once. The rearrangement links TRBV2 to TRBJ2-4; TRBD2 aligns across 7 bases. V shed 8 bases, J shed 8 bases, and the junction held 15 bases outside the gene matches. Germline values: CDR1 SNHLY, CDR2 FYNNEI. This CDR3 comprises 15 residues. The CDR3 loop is CASQAGQAHLDIQYF. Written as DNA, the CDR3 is TGTGCCAGCCAAGCGGGGCAGGCGCATTTGGACATTCAGTACTTC.

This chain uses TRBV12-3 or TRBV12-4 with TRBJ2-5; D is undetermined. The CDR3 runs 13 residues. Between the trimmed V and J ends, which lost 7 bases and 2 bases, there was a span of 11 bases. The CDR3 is CASTTRPQETQYF. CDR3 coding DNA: TGTGCCAGCACCACAAGGCCACAAGAGACCCAGTACTTC.

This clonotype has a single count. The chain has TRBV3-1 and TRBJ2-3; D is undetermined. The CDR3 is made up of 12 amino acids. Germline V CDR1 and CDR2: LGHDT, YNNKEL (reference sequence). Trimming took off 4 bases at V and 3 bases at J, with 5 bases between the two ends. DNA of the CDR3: TGTGCCAGCAGCCGCCAGACAGATACGCAGTATTTT. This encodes CASSRQTDTQYF.

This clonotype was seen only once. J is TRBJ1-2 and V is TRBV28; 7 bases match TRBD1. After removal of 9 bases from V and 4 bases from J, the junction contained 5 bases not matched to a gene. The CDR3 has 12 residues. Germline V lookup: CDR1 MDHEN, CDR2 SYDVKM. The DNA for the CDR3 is TGTGCCAGTTCCGGGACAGTCTATGGCTACACCTTC. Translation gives CASSGTVYGYTF.

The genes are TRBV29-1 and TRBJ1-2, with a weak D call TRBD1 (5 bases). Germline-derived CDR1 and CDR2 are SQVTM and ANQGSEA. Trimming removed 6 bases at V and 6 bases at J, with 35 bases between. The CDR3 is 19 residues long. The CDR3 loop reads CSVRDGGLTISGIGNGYTF. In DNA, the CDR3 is TGCAGCGTGAGGGACGGAGGGCTCACTATTTCGGGGATTGGAAATGGCTACACCTTC.

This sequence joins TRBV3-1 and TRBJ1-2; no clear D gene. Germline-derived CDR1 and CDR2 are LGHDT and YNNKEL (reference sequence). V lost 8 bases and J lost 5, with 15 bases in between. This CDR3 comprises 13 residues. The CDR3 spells CASGKEGAYGYTF. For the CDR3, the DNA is TGTGCCAGCGGAAAGGAGGGCGCGTATGGCTACACCTTC.

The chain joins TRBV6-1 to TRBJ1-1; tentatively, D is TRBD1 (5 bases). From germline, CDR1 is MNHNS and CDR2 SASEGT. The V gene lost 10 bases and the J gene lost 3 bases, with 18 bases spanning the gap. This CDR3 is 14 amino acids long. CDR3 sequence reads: CATHLGTADTEAFF. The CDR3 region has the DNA TGTGCCACCCATCTTGGGACCGCAGACACTGAAGCTTTCTTT.

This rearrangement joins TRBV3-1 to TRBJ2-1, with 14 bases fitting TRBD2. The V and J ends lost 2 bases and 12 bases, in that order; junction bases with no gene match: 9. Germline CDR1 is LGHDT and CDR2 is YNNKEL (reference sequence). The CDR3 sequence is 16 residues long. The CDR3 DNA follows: TGTGCCAGCAGCCAACGGGGACTAGCGGGAGCCGGGGGGCAGTTCTTC. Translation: CASSQRGLAGAGGQFF.